The 19 T cell receptor beta chains below all came from one sample that was sequenced in a study of post-analysis software for immune sequencing data. For these receptors, no antigen is known. Study-wide results and caveats: The study found TRBV5-6, TRBV5-1 and TRBV20-1 among a few TRBV segments more frequent in patients than controls.

Unique molecular identifiers had been added to the TCR beta cDNA libraries. TCRdb re-called the PCR reads through MiXCR, storing one row per CDR3 protein. Here the sample spans around 700,000 distinct CDR3 sequences, approximately 59% being singletons. The sequencing sample was made of blood. Source of these receptors: a girl under 10 years old with multiple sclerosis.

This clonotype occurred a few times. This chain links TRBV11-2 with TRBJ2-5; D is unclear. Deletions cut 5 bases from V and 4 bases from J, with 14 bases between. Germline values: CDR1 SGHAT, CDR2 FQNNGV. The CDR3 spans 14 residues. The CDR3: CASSVETRSETQYF. The CDR3 coding sequence is TGTGCCAGCAGCGTGGAAACGAGATCAGAGACCCAGTACTTC. Complete variable domain (other parts from reference TRBV11-2 and TRBJ2-5): EAGVAQSPRYKIIEKRQSVAFWCNPISGHATLYWYQQILGQGPKLLIQFQNNGVVDDSQLPKDRFSAERLKGVDSTLKIQPAKLEDSAVYLCASSVETRSETQYFGPGTRLLVL.

The rearrangement joins TRBV20-1 to TRBJ2-3, with a possible D match to TRBD2 (7 bases). Germline V gives CDR1 DFQATT, CDR2 SNEGSKA (reference sequence). Trimming removed 0 bases from V and 6 bases from J, with 13 bases in between. This CDR3 spans 14 amino acids. The CDR3: CSAREAGAGDTQYF. In nucleotides, the CDR3 is TGCAGTGCTAGAGAGGCGGGGGCAGGGGATACGCAGTATTTT.

A note on this clonotype: At one end, the junction sequence differs from germline, possibly due to a read error. DNA of the CDR3: TGTGCCGGCAGCTTGGAGGGGGTCTCCTACGAGCAGTACTTC. The encoded protein is CAGSLEGVSYEQYF. This sequence joins TRBV5-6 and TRBJ2-7, with D perhaps being TRBD1 or TRBD2 (6 bases each). This CDR3 has 14 amino acids. CDR1 and CDR2 from the germline V gene are SGHDT and YYEEEE. The complete variable domain, with remaining parts taken from reference TRBV5-6 and TRBJ2-7, reads DAGVTQSPTHLIKTRGQQVTLRCSPKSGHDTVSWYQQALGQGPQFIFQYYEEEERQRGNFPDRFSGHQFPNYSSELNVNALLLGDSALYLCAGSLEGVSYEQYFGPGTRLTVT.

This rearrangement joins TRBV13 to TRBJ1-1; a weak D match, TRBD1 (6 bases). The CDR3 has 14 amino acids. In germline, CDR1 is PRHDT, CDR2 FYEKMQ (reference sequence). V was cut by 5 bases and J by 5 bases, with 15 bases left in between. CDR3 bases: TGTGCCAGCAGCCTCGCAAGGGGGGGTACTGAAGCTTTCTTT. It translates to CASSLARGGTEAFF.

The genes are TRBV6-2 or TRBV6-3 and TRBJ1-1, with a possible D match to TRBD1 (5 bases). This CDR3 has 17 amino acids. Germline CDR1 and CDR2: MNHEY and SVGEGT. Trimming took off 3 bases at V and 0 bases at J, with 17 bases between the two ends. The CDR3 reads CASSYDTRGEMNTEAFF. In nucleotides, the CDR3 is TGTGCCAGCAGTTATGACACAAGGGGTGAAATGAACACTGAAGCTTTCTTT.

This clonotype was detected a few times. One end of the junction fails to match germline, which may point to a read error. V and J are TRBV7-3 and TRBJ2-7; 7 bases fit TRBD2. Germline V gene data show CDR1 as SGHTA and CDR2 as FQGTGA. The CDR3 is made up of 15 amino acids. The CDR3 here is CASSLSAGPTYKQYF. CDR3 DNA: TGTGCCAGCAGCCTCTCAGCGGGACCCACCTACAAGCAGTACTTC.

V usage is TRBV6-1 and J usage is TRBJ2-5; 9 positions match TRBD1. The CDR3 sequence is 16 residues long. The V and J ends lost 6 bases and 5 bases, in that order; junction bases with no gene match: 13. Germline V CDR1 and CDR2: MNHNS, SASEGT. The CDR3 coding sequence is TGTGCCAGCAGGGGTCCGGGACAGGGATTCTTGGAGACCCAGTACTTC. It yields the protein CASRGPGQGFLETQYF.

This clonotype has more than one count but fewer than ten. This chain joins TRBV29-1 and TRBJ2-3; D unclear. V dropped 3 bases and J dropped 0 bases, with 7 bases sitting between them. This CDR3 has 13 residues. Germline CDR1 SQVTM, CDR2 ANQGSEA. CDR3 bases: TGCAGCGTTGATCCGGCCAGCACAGATACGCAGTATTTT. Translated: CSVDPASTDTQYF.

The V gene is TRBV27, the J gene TRBJ2-3, with D possibly TRBD2 on 6 matching bases. Germline values: CDR1 MNHEY, CDR2 SMNVEV (reference sequence). The CDR3 is made up of 14 amino acids. V was pared by 6 bases and J by 2 bases, with 12 bases between. The CDR3 sequence: CASRRAGNTDTQYF. The CDR3, as DNA: TGTGCCAGCAGAAGGGCGGGAAACACAGATACGCAGTATTTT.

This clonotype came up a few times. The J gene is TRBJ2-7, the V gene TRBV2, with D possibly being TRBD2 (5 bases). The CDR3 runs to 15 residues. V lost 4 bases and J 3 bases, leaving 16 bases between the germline ends. The germline V gene has CDR1 SNHLY and CDR2 FYNNEI. The CDR3 is CASSALAKSLYEQYF. The CDR3 DNA is TGTGCCAGCAGTGCGCTAGCCAAAAGTCTCTACGAGCAGTACTTC. The full variable domain, completed using reference TRBV2 and TRBJ2-7, is EPEVTQTPSHQVTQMGQEVILRCVPISNHLYFYWYRQILGQKVEFLVSFYNNEISEKSEIFDDQFSVERPDGSNFTLKIRSTKLEDSAMYFCASSALAKSLYEQYFGPGTRLTVT.

This clonotype was seen a few times. V gene TRBV12-3 or TRBV12-4 combines with J gene TRBJ2-3; no clear D gene. Trimming left V 6 bases short and J 0 bases short, with 7 bases between. There are 13 residues in the CDR3. The CDR3 spells CASSHLSTDTQYF. The DNA of the CDR3 is TGTGCCAGCAGCCACCTAAGCACAGATACGCAGTATTTT.

The chain recombines TRBV4-1 with TRBJ2-7, with D perhaps TRBD2 (7 bases). Germline V gives CDR1 MGHRA, CDR2 YSYEKL. The CDR3 contains 15 residues. Trimming pared 3 bases from V and 7 bases from J, leaving 19 bases between. CDR3 sequence: CASSQEGGSYNEQYF. In nucleotides, the CDR3 is TGCGCCAGCAGCCAGGAGGGGGGGAGCTACAATGAGCAGTACTTC.

V is TRBV12-3 or TRBV12-4 and J is TRBJ2-1; D unresolved. V was pared by 7 bases and J by 6 bases, with 19 bases between. The CDR3 covers 15 residues. The CDR3 DNA reads TGTGCCAGCAAACGCGGTTGGGGTGACGCCAATGAGCAGTTCTTC. It specifies CASKRGWGDANEQFF.

This chain joins TRBV20-1 and TRBJ1-2; maybe TRBD1 (6 bases). V lost 3 bases and J 7 bases, leaving 12 bases between the germline ends. Germline V lookup: CDR1 DFQATT, CDR2 SNEGSKA (reference sequence). This CDR3 has 12 amino acids. Here the CDR3 reads CSASGGGRGYTF. CDR3 in DNA: TGCAGTGCTAGTGGTGGGGGCCGTGGCTACACCTTC.

Comments on this clonotype: The junction shows a germline mismatch at one end, possibly a read error. This sequence joins TRBV11-1 and TRBJ1-2; tentatively, D is TRBD1 (6 bases). This CDR3 contains 16 residues. Germline lookup yields CDR1 SGHAT and CDR2 FQDESV (reference sequence). In DNA, the CDR3 is TGTGCCAGCAGCCTAGCGGGGGCCGACCGAAACTATGGCTACACCTTC. As protein: CASSLAGADRNYGYTF.

This clonotype was seen a handful of times. At one end, the junction sequence differs from germline, possibly due to a read error. The rearrangement joins TRBV9 to TRBJ2-1; 9 nucleotides align to TRBD2. Germline V gives CDR1 SGDLS, CDR2 YYNGEE. The CDR3 contains 17 residues. CDR3 residues: CASSVEWASGAYNEQFF. CDR3 DNA sequence: TGTGCCAGTAGCGTAGAGTGGGCTAGCGGGGCCTACAATGAGCAGTTCTTC.

A single count supports this clonotype. This chain links TRBV6-5 with TRBJ2-2, with a weak D call TRBD1 (6 bases). Trimming cost V 2 bases and J 3 bases, with 7 bases left between them. Germline values: CDR1 MNHEY, CDR2 SVGAGI. The CDR3 runs 14 residues. The CDR3 region is CASSYRQDTGELFF. In nucleotides, the CDR3 is TGTGCCAGCAGTTACCGACAGGACACCGGGGAGCTGTTTTTT.

The sample holds a few counts of this clonotype. This sequence joins TRBV7-2 and TRBJ2-1; 14 bases are shared with TRBD2. The CDR3 has 15 amino acids. Per germline, CDR1 SGHTA and CDR2 FQGNSA. The ends lost 3 bases at V and 9 bases at J; junction bases unmatched: 4. In nucleotides, the CDR3 is TGTGCCAGCAGCTTGACTAGCGGGGGGGTAGGTGAGCAGTTCTTC. Translated: CASSLTSGGVGEQFF.

The chain has TRBV4-1 and TRBJ2-1; maybe TRBD2 (6 bases). V shed 0 bases and J shed 7 bases, with 16 bases lying between them. In germline, CDR1 is MGHRA, CDR2 YSYEKL. This CDR3 has 16 residues. This CDR3 is CASSQDRGRWRNEQFF. The CDR3 bases are TGCGCCAGCAGCCAAGATCGGGGGAGGTGGAGGAATGAGCAGTTCTTC.